The sequence of this T cell receptor beta chain was determined in a study of vaccination and CD4 T cells after COVID-19. The CDR3 has 14 amino acids. Germline values: CDR1 SGHAT, CDR2 FQNNGV. The junction had 10 bases not matched to a gene; V was cut back by 5 bases and J by 10 bases. This sample's treatment: roughly ten-day PBMC culture with coronavirus spike peptide pools or control peptides (ViraFEST assay). With regard to this clonotype: Its antigen is as yet unknown.

Cultured CD4+ T-cell DNA underwent Oncomine TCR Beta short-read sequencing. TCRdb analysed the PCR reads with MiXCR anew, one entry per CDR3 protein. The data hold about 20,000 distinct CDR3 sequences, with 80% to 85% observed a single time. The clonotype was recovered from a human donor who received a COVID-19 vaccine. Sequences were derived from CD4+ T cells from blood, cultured in vitro, sampled after SARS-CoV-2 vaccination. This rearrangement joins TRBV11-2 to TRBJ1-1, with 10 bases aligning to TRBD1. The CDR3 protein is CASSDDRGRVAAFF. The CDR3 nucleotides are TGTGCCAGCAGCGACGACAGGGGGCGCGTTGCAGCTTTCTTT.